The source of this TCR beta chain is a study of spatial heterogeneity in lung cancer. Study-level background: A consistent excess of beta-chain over alpha-chain sequences was detected. In raw reads, more than eight appearances on average were recorded for each unique TCR and UMI combination.

Only a few counts were recorded for this clonotype. Every molecule of TCR cDNA had its own unique molecular identifier. TCRdb ran MiXCR on the 5' RACE reads and lists one entry per CDR3 protein. Of around 45,000 distinct CDR3 sequences listed, roughly 12% are singletons. Germline V gives CDR1 SGHTA, CDR2 FQGNSA. This CDR3 is built from 16 residues. The V segment lost 1 base and the J segment 7 bases; nucleotides outside the gene matches: 8. Time point noted: sample taken at primary tumor resection. Unsorted tumor, nontumor lung tissue or cryopreserved PBMC supplied the whole RNA. Donors were 72 untreated early-stage non-small cell lung cancer patients.

This receptor was taken from a female donor with early-stage non-small cell lung cancer. Sequencing was performed on PBMCs, taken at surgery. The J gene is TRBJ2-1, the V gene TRBV7-2; 9 nucleotides line up with TRBD2. The CDR3 region is CASSLVIAGETNEQFF. CDR3 nucleotide sequence: TGTGCCAGCAGCTTAGTAATAGCGGGGGAAACAAATGAGCAGTTCTTC.